This T cell receptor (beta chain) derives from a study of T cell responses to AZD1222 COVID-19 vaccine. Looking at the study overall: Both about-4-week and about-12-week second-dose recipients were combined.

This clone has a handful of counts. The antigen remains unidentified. The data were produced by immunoSEQ multiplex PCR, yet TCRdb's version contains in-frame clones alone and is incomplete. The sample has more than 60,000 clones, roughly 87% seen once. Findings and limits, study-wide: Females outnumbered males among donors, who were mostly white British; clonal diversity was possibly underestimated. Only 5 to 7 AZD1222 recipients tested seropositive at baseline. Along spike, vaccine-associated CD4 TCRs were found throughout, with dominance at 160-218 and 743-854.

Per the germline V gene, CDR1 is KGHSH and CDR2 is LQKENI. Trimming took 1 base from V and 5 from J, leaving 5 bases between them. The CDR3 extends over 12 amino acids. V and J are TRBV18 and TRBJ2-5; D is unclear. Sequencing used peripheral blood, obtained on day 0 of AZD1222 vaccination. This receptor was obtained from an adult in good health. The CDR3 coding sequence is TGTGCCAGCTCACCACAGGAGGAGACCCAGTACTTC. It specifies CASSPQEETQYF.